The next 7 T cell receptor beta chains were all read from a single sample in a study of beta chain features in type 1 diabetes. Study-level points and caveats: TCRB CDR3s were moderately but significantly shorter in Type 1 diabetes patients in all four CD4+ subsets.

Expressed TCRB transcripts were sequenced because the isolated RNA had all been reverse transcribed beforehand. Generated by immunoSEQ multiplex PCR, the TCRdb table keeps only in-frame clones and is missing some. Altogether more than 250,000 clones are present, over 12% being singletons, with the ten largest covering less than 0.02%. These receptors have no identified antigens. The material sequenced was naive CD4+ T cells from blood. These TCRs come from a man between 18 and 35 years old with type 1 diabetes.

The chain links TRBV9 to TRBJ2-3, with TRBD1 matching over 7 bases. Germline CDR1 and CDR2: SGDLS and YYNGEE. V lost 4 bases, J lost 6 bases, and 8 bases stayed unmatched. This CDR3 spans 14 amino acids. The CDR3 protein is CASSPGQRDDTQYF. CDR3 coding DNA: TGTGCCAGCAGCCCGGGACAGCGTGACGATACGCAGTATTTT.

This clone turned up a few times. The chain is built from TRBV29-1 and TRBJ2-3; TRBD2 agrees at 11 bases. Germline trimming cut 6 bases from V and 4 bases from J; bases unmatched to any gene: 3. Germline loops: CDR1 SQVTM, CDR2 ANQGSEA. This CDR3 is 13 amino acids long. This CDR3 reads CSVKGLAADTQYF. CDR3 nucleotides: TGCAGCGTGAAGGGACTAGCGGCAGATACGCAGTATTTT.

The table lists this clone with a few counts. The rearrangement links TRBV7-2 to TRBJ1-5; D is uncertain. CDR3 size: 14 residues. The ends were cut back, 1 base at V and 2 bases at J, with 6 bases in the middle. Looked up from germline, CDR1 is SGHTA and CDR2 is FQGNSA. The CDR3 DNA reads as TGTGCCAGCAGCTTAGGTTTCGGCAATCAGCCCCAGCATTTT. It codes for CASSLGFGNQPQHF.

There are a few counts of this clone. The V gene is TRBV29-1, the J gene TRBJ2-3; 8 bases match TRBD2. The CDR3 length is 14 residues. CDR1 and CDR2 from the germline V gene are SQVTM and ANQGSEA. The junction had 7 bases not matched to a gene; V was cut back by 8 bases and J by 0 bases. The CDR3 protein is CSTGGVRSTDTQYF. CDR3 in DNA: TGCAGCACGGGAGGGGTTAGGAGCACAGATACGCAGTATTTT.

The gene calls are TRBV25-1 and TRBJ2-2; 11 nucleotides match TRBD2. V was pared by 1 base and J by 5 bases, with 6 bases of the junction left unmatched. Germline lookup yields CDR1 MGHDK and CDR2 SYGVNS. The CDR3 extends over 17 amino acids. The CDR3 DNA follows: TGTGCCAGCAGTGAATTAGTAGCGGGAGGGCGAACCGGGGAGCTGTTTTTT. Amino acid sequence: CASSELVAGGRTGELFF.

This clone was detected only a few times. V gene TRBV18 combines with J gene TRBJ2-1; TRBD1 aligns across 7 bases. The length of the CDR3 is 14 residues. V lost 3 bases, J lost 9 bases, and 8 bases stayed unmatched. Germline loops: CDR1 KGHSH, CDR2 LQKENI. CDR3 loop: CASSPRTGRGEQFF. The CDR3 DNA follows: TGTGCCAGCTCACCGAGGACAGGACGTGGTGAGCAGTTCTTC.

The gene calls are TRBV5-1 and TRBJ1-2, with D uncertain. Per the germline V gene, CDR1 is SGHRS and CDR2 is YFSETQ. The CDR3 loop spans 11 amino acids. V shed 3 bases and J shed 8 bases, with 8 bases lying between them. CDR3: CASSSREGYTF. In DNA form, the CDR3 reads TGCGCCAGCAGCTCGAGGGAAGGCTACACCTTC.